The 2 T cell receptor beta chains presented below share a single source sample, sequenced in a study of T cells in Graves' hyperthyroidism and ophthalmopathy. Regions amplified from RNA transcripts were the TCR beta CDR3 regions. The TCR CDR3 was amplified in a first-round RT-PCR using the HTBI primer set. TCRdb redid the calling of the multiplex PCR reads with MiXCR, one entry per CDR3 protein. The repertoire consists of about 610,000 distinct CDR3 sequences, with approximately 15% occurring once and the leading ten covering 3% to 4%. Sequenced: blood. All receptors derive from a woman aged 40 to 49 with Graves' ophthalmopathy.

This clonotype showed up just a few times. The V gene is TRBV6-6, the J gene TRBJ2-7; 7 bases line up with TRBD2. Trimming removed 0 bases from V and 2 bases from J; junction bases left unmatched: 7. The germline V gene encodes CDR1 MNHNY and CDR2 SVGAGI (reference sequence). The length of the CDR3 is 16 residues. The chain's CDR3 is CASSYSGGSTPYEQYF. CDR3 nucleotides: TGTGCCAGCAGTTACTCGGGCGGGAGCACTCCCTACGAGCAGTACTTC.

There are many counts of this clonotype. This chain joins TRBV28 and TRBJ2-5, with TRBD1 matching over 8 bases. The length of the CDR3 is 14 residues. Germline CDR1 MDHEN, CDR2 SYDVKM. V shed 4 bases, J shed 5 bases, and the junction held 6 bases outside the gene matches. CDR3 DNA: TGTGCCAGCAGTTCCCCGGACAGGGTTGAGACCCAGTACTTC. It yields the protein CASSSPDRVETQYF.